The 27 T cell receptor beta chains given below trace back to one sample, sequenced in a study of human T cells and chemical hapten exposure. TCRdb re-called the RACE reads through MiXCR, storing one row per CDR3 protein. This table holds about 84,000 distinct CDR3 sequences, 10% to 13% found once. Indicated time point: patch test 3, about 24 weeks after DPC sensitization. Indicated treatment: therapeutic diphenylcyclopropenone sensitization with weekly scalp DPC. The sequencing used whole blood, collected in connection with sensitization to the hapten diphenylcyclopropenone (DPC). The source of these receptors is a woman aged 45-65 years with alopecia areata. Some clones in this sample may be carry-over from other donors' samples.

This clonotype appeared a few times. The genes are TRBV14 and TRBJ2-7; weak D call: TRBD2 (6 bases). The ends were cut back, 0 bases at V and 11 bases at J, with 14 bases in the middle. There are 13 residues in the CDR3. Per the germline V gene, CDR1 is SGHDN and CDR2 is FVKESK. The CDR3, as DNA: TGTGCCAGCAGCCAAGACCCAACGGGGGTCAAGTACTTC. It yields the protein CASSQDPTGVKYF.

The rearrangement joins TRBV5-1 to TRBJ1-1, with 7 bases lining up with TRBD1. This CDR3 is built from 13 residues. V was clipped by 0 bases and J by 11 bases; unmatched bases: 7. Germline CDR1 reads SGHRS; CDR2 reads YFSETQ. In DNA form, the CDR3 reads TGCGCCAGCAGCTTGGCCGACAGGGCGTCGGCTTTCTTT. Its translation is CASSLADRASAFF.

J is TRBJ2-7 and V is TRBV20-1; D unclear. The CDR3 consists of 14 residues. The germline CDR1 and CDR2 sequences are DFQATT and SNEGSKA (reference sequence). Trimming shortened V by 0 bases and J by 4 bases, and 13 bases separated the two germline ends. The CDR3 reads CSARDDALRYEQYF. In nucleotides, the CDR3 is TGCAGTGCTAGAGACGACGCGCTCAGGTACGAGCAGTACTTC.

This clonotype was recorded many times. V is TRBV19 and J is TRBJ2-2; unclear D gene. The germline V gene encodes CDR1 LNHDA and CDR2 SQIVND (reference sequence). CDR3 length: 11 amino acids. V gave up 7 bases and J gave up 6 bases, with 6 bases separating them. Here the CDR3 reads CASKISGELFF. The CDR3 DNA follows: TGTGCCAGTAAAATTTCCGGGGAGCTGTTTTTT. Filled out from reference TRBV19 and TRBJ2-2, the complete variable domain reads DGGITQSPKYLFRKEGQNVTLSCEQNLNHDAMYWYRQDPGQGLRLIYYSQIVNDFQKGDIAEGYSVSREKKESFPLTVTSAQKNPTAFYLCASKISGELFFGEGSRLTVL.

This clonotype was recorded at least ten times. The V and J genes are TRBV5-1 and TRBJ2-7; 13 bases align to TRBD2. This CDR3 is 16 amino acids long. The germline CDR1 and CDR2 sequences are SGHRS and YFSETQ. V shed 4 bases, J shed 5 bases, and the junction held 9 bases outside the gene matches. The CDR3 here is CASSQTSGRVSDEQYF. CDR3 DNA: TGCGCCAGCAGCCAAACTAGCGGGAGGGTGAGCGACGAGCAGTACTTC. Full variable domain (rest looked up from reference TRBV5-1 and TRBJ2-7): KAGVTQTPRYLIKTRGQQVTLSCSPISGHRSVSWYQQTPGQGLQFLFEYFSETQRNKGNFPGRFSGRQFSNSRSEMNVSTLELGDSALYLCASSQTSGRVSDEQYFGPGTRLTVT.

This clonotype was seen at least ten times. This chain joins TRBV5-1 and TRBJ2-5; 11 bases align to TRBD2. The junction had 9 bases not matched to a gene; V was cut back by 4 bases and J by 4 bases. Germline V gene data show CDR1 as SGHRS and CDR2 as YFSETQ. The CDR3 spans 16 residues. The CDR3 protein is CASSGRSGRATETQYF. The CDR3 DNA sequence: TGCGCCAGCAGCGGTCGTAGCGGGAGGGCCACAGAGACCCAGTACTTC.

V and J are TRBV28 and TRBJ2-3, with D uncertain. The V end was cut by 4 bases, the J end by 1 base, with 9 bases between. The germline V gene encodes CDR1 MDHEN and CDR2 SYDVKM. The CDR3 has 14 residues. DNA for the CDR3: TGTGCCAGCAGTTCGACGGCTCGCACAGATACGCAGTATTTT. Amino acid sequence: CASSSTARTDTQYF. Drawing the rest from reference TRBV28 and TRBJ2-3, the complete variable domain is DVKVTQSSRYLVKRTGEKVFLECVQDMDHENMFWYRQDPGLGLRLIYFSYDVKMKEKGDIPEGYSVSREKKERFSLILESASTNQTSMYLCASSSTARTDTQYFGPGTRLTVL.

This rearrangement joins TRBV7-3 to TRBJ2-7, with TRBD2 as a possible D gene (5 bases). The V gene's germline CDR1 is SGHTA and CDR2 FQGTGA. V dropped 5 bases and J dropped 6 bases, with 14 bases sitting between them. This CDR3 region has 13 residues. The CDR3 region is CASSAGPPAEQYF. The CDR3 DNA reads as TGTGCCAGCAGCGCGGGCCCCCCTGCCGAGCAGTACTTC. The full variable domain, in which reference TRBV7-3 and TRBJ2-7 provide the parts outside the CDR3, is GAGVSQTPSNKVTEKGKYVELRCDPISGHTALYWYRQSLGQGPEFLIYFQGTGAADDSGLPNDRFFAVRPEGSVSTLKIQRTERGDSAVYLCASSAGPPAEQYFGPGTRLTVT.

This clonotype has at least ten counts. The chain uses TRBV2 and TRBJ1-6, with TRBD1 as a possible D gene (6 bases). Germline V CDR1 and CDR2: SNHLY, FYNNEI. CDR3 size: 17 residues. Trimming took off 6 bases at V and 1 base at J, with 16 bases between the two ends. This chain's CDR3 is CASRRQGIGSYNSPLHF. The CDR3 region has the DNA TGTGCCAGCAGGCGGCAGGGGATCGGGTCCTATAATTCACCCCTCCACTTT.

This clonotype was picked up many times. The chain joins TRBV12-3 or TRBV12-4 to TRBJ2-3; D is unclear. The CDR3 is 12 residues long. V gave up 6 bases and J gave up 6 bases, with 10 bases separating them. CDR3 sequence: CASRRSADTQYF. The CDR3 DNA sequence: TGTGCCAGCAGACGATCCGCCGATACGCAGTATTTT.

This clonotype was detected ten times or more. CDR3 loop: CAISVDSPYEQYF. The CDR3 coding sequence is TGTGCCATCAGTGTGGACAGTCCTTACGAGCAGTACTTC. V is TRBV10-3 and J is TRBJ2-7; maybe TRBD1 (6 bases). The length of the CDR3 is 13 residues. Trimming cost V 4 bases and J 4 bases, with 11 bases left between them. Germline assignment: CDR1 ENHRY and CDR2 SYGVKD.

This clonotype has just a few counts. The rearrangement links TRBV28 to TRBJ2-3, with D tentatively TRBD1 or TRBD2 (5 bases each). V shed 4 bases and J shed 0 bases, with 5 bases lying between them. The CDR3 contains 13 residues. Germline loops: CDR1 MDHEN, CDR2 SYDVKM. CDR3 amino acids: CASSWGSTDTQYF. For the CDR3, the DNA is TGTGCCAGCAGTTGGGGGAGCACAGATACGCAGTATTTT.

This clonotype was counted ten times or more. V gene TRBV27 combines with J gene TRBJ2-7; D unclear. Trimming removed 4 bases from V and 3 bases from J, with 13 bases in between. The V gene's germline CDR1 is MNHEY and CDR2 SMNVEV (reference sequence). The CDR3 sequence is 14 residues long. CDR3 sequence: CASSSNPGGYEQYF. CDR3 nucleotide sequence: TGTGCCAGCAGTTCAAACCCGGGCGGCTACGAGCAGTACTTC.

This clonotype was seen a few times. This chain links TRBV2 with TRBJ1-4; no clear D. Trimming took off 6 bases at V and 0 bases at J, with 8 bases between the two ends. This CDR3 region has 14 residues. CDR1 is SNHLY, CDR2 FYNNEI, per germline. The DNA of the CDR3 is TGTGCCAGCAGGTTGGGTGCAACTAATGAAAAACTGTTTTTT. This gives the protein CASRLGATNEKLFF.

The chain carries TRBV20-1 and TRBJ2-7, with 8 bases matching TRBD1. CDR1 and CDR2 from the germline V gene are DFQATT and SNEGSKA (reference sequence). The CDR3 is 15 residues long. J lost 5 bases, V lost 0 bases, and 9 bases had no gene match. The CDR3 nucleotides are TGCAGTGCTAGAGATGGACAGGGACCCCCCGACGAGCAGTACTTC. It translates to CSARDGQGPPDEQYF.

At least ten counts were recorded for this clonotype. The V and J genes are TRBV6-5 and TRBJ1-6, with 8 bases identical to TRBD1. Per germline, CDR1 MNHEY and CDR2 SVGAGI. After removal of 8 bases from V and 5 bases from J, the junction contained 14 bases not matched to a gene. This CDR3 comprises 17 residues. CDR3 region: CASGRTGRVRNNSPLHF. As DNA, the CDR3 is TGTGCCAGCGGGAGGACAGGGAGGGTTAGGAATAATTCACCCCTCCACTTT.

A few counts support this clonotype. The V and J genes are TRBV6-5 and TRBJ2-7; TRBD2 is a possible D gene (7 bases). V lost 6 bases to trimming and J lost 0 bases, with 15 bases between them. Germline CDR1 and CDR2: MNHEY and SVGAGI. The CDR3 covers 15 residues. CDR3 bases: TGTGCCAGCAGCCAAAGAGGGGGGGACTCCTACGAGCAGTACTTC. This translates into CASSQRGGDSYEQYF.

This CDR3 is CSARIGEGSNQPQHF. The CDR3, as DNA: TGCAGTGCTAGGATTGGGGAGGGAAGCAATCAGCCCCAGCATTTT. The chain is built from TRBV20-1 and TRBJ1-5, with D hard to call. Germline values: CDR1 DFQATT, CDR2 SNEGSKA (reference sequence). The CDR3 totals 15 residues. With 3 bases removed from V and 1 base from J, the gap between germline ends came to 13 bases.

This clonotype was detected a few times. This chain connects TRBV28 to TRBJ2-7; D gene uncertain. V was shortened by 6 bases and J by 2 bases, with 14 bases between the two germline ends. The CDR3 length is 14 residues. The germline gives CDR1 MDHEN, CDR2 SYDVKM. CDR3 coding DNA: TGTGCCAGCAGCCCCCCCGTTGGTACCTACGAGCAGTACTTC. Translating it yields CASSPPVGTYEQYF.

CDR3 bases: TGCAGCGTTGGTGGAGGGAGGGCCCCCTACGAGCAGTACTTC. It is translated as CSVGGGRAPYEQYF. The chain is built from TRBV29-1 and TRBJ2-7, with TRBD2 matching 7 bases. V was pared by 4 bases and J by 2 bases, with 8 bases of the junction left unmatched. This CDR3 spans 14 amino acids. Germline V gene data show CDR1 as SQVTM and CDR2 as ANQGSEA.

The CDR3 reads CATQQGTVSNTGELFF. CDR3 DNA sequence: TGTGCCACCCAGCAAGGGACTGTCTCGAACACCGGGGAGCTGTTTTTT. The chain uses TRBV7-6 and TRBJ2-2, with D perhaps matching TRBD2 (6 bases). The V end was cut by 10 bases, the J end by 0 bases, with 18 bases between. Germline CDR1 reads SGHVS; CDR2 reads FNYEAQ. This CDR3 has 16 amino acids.

This clonotype came up many times. The chain has TRBV7-2 and TRBJ2-3, with 9 bases lining up with TRBD1. The CDR3 is 12 amino acids. Trimming removed 5 bases from V and 8 bases from J; junction bases left unmatched: 2. CDR1 is SGHTA, CDR2 FQGNSA, per germline. The CDR3: CASSQQGATQYF. The CDR3 region has the DNA TGTGCCAGCAGCCAACAGGGGGCTACGCAGTATTTT.

V gene TRBV2 combines with J gene TRBJ2-3, with D uncertain. Germline-derived CDR1 and CDR2 are SNHLY and FYNNEI. The ends were cut back, 7 bases at V and 2 bases at J, with 13 bases in the middle. This CDR3 has 14 residues. The CDR3 sequence: CASTPEQFTDTQYF. CDR3 bases: TGTGCCAGCACCCCCGAGCAGTTCACAGATACGCAGTATTTT.

The chain joins TRBV12-3 or TRBV12-4 to TRBJ2-1; perhaps TRBD2 as D (5 bases). The CDR3 is 16 residues long. V shed 6 bases and J shed 7 bases, with 22 bases lying between them. The CDR3 loop is CASSPDRGPSWNEQFF. For the CDR3, the DNA is TGTGCCAGCAGCCCCGATCGGGGTCCTAGCTGGAATGAGCAGTTCTTC.

This clonotype was seen only a few times. The CDR3 DNA sequence: TGTGCCAGCAGTCCCCCTTGGACAGATACGCAGTATTTT. Translated: CASSPPWTDTQYF. V gene TRBV28 combines with J gene TRBJ2-3; D unresolved. V lost 5 bases and J lost 3, with 9 bases in between. The V gene's germline CDR1 is MDHEN and CDR2 SYDVKM. This CDR3 region has 13 residues. Full variable domain (outside the CDR3, taken from reference TRBV28 and TRBJ2-3): DVKVTQSSRYLVKRTGEKVFLECVQDMDHENMFWYRQDPGLGLRLIYFSYDVKMKEKGDIPEGYSVSREKKERFSLILESASTNQTSMYLCASSPPWTDTQYFGPGTRLTVL.

The rearrangement uses TRBV6-2 or TRBV6-3 and TRBJ1-2; 7 bases align to TRBD1. CDR1 is MNHEY, CDR2 SVGEGT, per germline. Trimming removed 5 bases from V and 2 bases from J; junction bases left unmatched: 11. CDR3 size: 16 residues. The CDR3 sequence: CASSPLRDRLNYGYTF. The CDR3 nucleotides are TGTGCCAGCAGTCCACTCCGGGACAGACTCAACTATGGCTACACCTTC.

This clonotype was recorded at least ten times. The chain employs TRBV13 and TRBJ2-7, with 10 bases that match TRBD1. J was trimmed by 4 bases and V by 0 bases; bases with no gene match: 6. The CDR3 contains 16 residues. Germline CDR1 PRHDT, CDR2 FYEKMQ (reference sequence). CDR3: CASSLGWGQGRYEQYF. CDR3 nucleotides: TGTGCCAGCAGCTTAGGGTGGGGACAGGGGAGGTACGAGCAGTACTTC.